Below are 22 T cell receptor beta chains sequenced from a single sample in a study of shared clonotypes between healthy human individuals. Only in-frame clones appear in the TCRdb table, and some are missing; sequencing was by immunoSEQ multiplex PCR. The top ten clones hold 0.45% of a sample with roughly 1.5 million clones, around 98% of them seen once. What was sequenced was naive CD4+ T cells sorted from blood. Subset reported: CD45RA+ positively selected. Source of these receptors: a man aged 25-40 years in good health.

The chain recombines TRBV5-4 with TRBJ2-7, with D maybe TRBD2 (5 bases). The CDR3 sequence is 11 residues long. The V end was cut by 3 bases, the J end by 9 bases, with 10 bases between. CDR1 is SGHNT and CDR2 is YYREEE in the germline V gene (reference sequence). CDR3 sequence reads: CASSSGGSQYF. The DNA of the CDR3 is TGTGCCAGCAGCTCTGGAGGATCGCAGTACTTC.

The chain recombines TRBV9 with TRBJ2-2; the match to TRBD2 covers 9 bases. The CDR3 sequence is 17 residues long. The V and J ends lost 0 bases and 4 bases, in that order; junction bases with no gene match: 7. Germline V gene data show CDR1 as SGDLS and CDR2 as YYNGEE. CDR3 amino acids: CASSVDGLATTTGELFF. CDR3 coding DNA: TGTGCCAGCAGCGTAGACGGACTAGCGACTACCACCGGGGAGCTGTTTTTT.

For the CDR3, the DNA is TGCAGCGTTGGTGCGAACACTGAAGCTTTCTTT. This translates into CSVGANTEAFF. V and J are TRBV29-1 and TRBJ1-1, with D unclear. Trimming took 4 bases from V and 1 from J, leaving 4 bases between them. This CDR3 contains 11 residues. CDR1 is SQVTM and CDR2 is ANQGSEA in the germline V gene. Complete variable domain (other parts from reference TRBV29-1 and TRBJ1-1): SAVISQKPSRDICQRGTSLTIQCQVDSQVTMMFWYRQQPGQSLTLIATANQGSEATYESGFVIDKFPISRPNLTFSTLTVSNMSPEDSSIYLCSVGANTEAFFGQGTRLTVV.

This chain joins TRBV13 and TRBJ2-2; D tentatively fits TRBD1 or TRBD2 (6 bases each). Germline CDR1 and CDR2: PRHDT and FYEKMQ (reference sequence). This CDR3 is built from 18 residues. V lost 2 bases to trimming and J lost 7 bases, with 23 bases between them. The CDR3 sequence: CASSLPPPGGRQGGELFF. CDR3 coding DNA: TGTGCCAGCAGCTTACCCCCCCCCGGGGGCAGGCAAGGCGGGGAGCTGTTTTTT. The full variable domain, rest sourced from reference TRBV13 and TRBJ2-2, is AAGVIQSPRHLIKEKRETATLKCYPIPRHDTVYWYQQGPGQDPQFLISFYEKMQSDKGSIPDRFSAQQFSDYHSELNMSSLELGDSALYFCASSLPPPGGRQGGELFFGEGSRLTVL.

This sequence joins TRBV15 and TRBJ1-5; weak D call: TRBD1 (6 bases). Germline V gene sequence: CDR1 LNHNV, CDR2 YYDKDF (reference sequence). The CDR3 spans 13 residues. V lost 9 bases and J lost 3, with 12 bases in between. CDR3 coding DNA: TGTGCCACTAGACAGGAGGTCAATCAGCCCCAGCATTTT. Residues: CATRQEVNQPQHF. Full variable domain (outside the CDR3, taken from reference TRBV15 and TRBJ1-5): DAMVIQNPRYQVTQFGKPVTLSCSQTLNHNVMYWYQQKSSQAPKLLFHYYDKDFNNEADTPDNFQSRRPNTSFCFLDIRSPGLGDTAMYLCATRQEVNQPQHFGDGTRLSIL.

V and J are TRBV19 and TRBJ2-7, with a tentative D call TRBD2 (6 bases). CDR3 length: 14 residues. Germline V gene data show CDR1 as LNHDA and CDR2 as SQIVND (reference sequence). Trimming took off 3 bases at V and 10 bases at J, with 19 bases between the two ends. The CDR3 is CASSIQGTRVEQYF. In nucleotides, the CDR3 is TGTGCCAGTAGTATCCAAGGGACTCGGGTGGAACAGTACTTC.

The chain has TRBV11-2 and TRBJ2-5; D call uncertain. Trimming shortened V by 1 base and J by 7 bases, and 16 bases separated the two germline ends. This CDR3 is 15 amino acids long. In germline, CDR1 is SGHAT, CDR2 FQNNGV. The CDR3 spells CASSLVRRRDATQYF. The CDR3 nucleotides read TGTGCCAGCAGCTTAGTCCGGCGGCGCGACGCGACCCAGTACTTC.

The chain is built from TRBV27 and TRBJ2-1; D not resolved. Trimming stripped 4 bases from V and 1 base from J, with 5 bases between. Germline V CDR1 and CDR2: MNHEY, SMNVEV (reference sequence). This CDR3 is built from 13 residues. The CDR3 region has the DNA TGTGCCAGCAGTTCTGTTTCCTACAATGAGCAGTTCTTC. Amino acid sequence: CASSSVSYNEQFF.

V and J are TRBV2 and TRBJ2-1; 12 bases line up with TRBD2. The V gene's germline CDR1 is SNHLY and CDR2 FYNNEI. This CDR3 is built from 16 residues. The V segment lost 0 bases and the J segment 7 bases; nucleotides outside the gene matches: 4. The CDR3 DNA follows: TGTGCCAGCAGTGAAGCGACTAGCGGGAGTGGGAATGAGCAGTTCTTC. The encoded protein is CASSEATSGSGNEQFF.

The DNA for the CDR3 is TGTGCCAGCAGTTTTAAGGGGGAAGGCACTGAAGCTTTCTTT. It translates to CASSFKGEGTEAFF. The J gene is TRBJ1-1, the V gene TRBV27; possibly TRBD1 for D (6 bases). This CDR3 comprises 14 residues. V lost 3 bases and J lost 4, with 12 bases in between. The germline V gene encodes CDR1 MNHEY and CDR2 SMNVEV (reference sequence).

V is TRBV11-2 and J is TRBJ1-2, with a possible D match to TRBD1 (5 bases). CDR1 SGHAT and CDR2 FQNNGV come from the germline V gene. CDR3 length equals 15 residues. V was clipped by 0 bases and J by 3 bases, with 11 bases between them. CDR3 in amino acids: CASSLDLAGHYGYTF. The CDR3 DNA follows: TGTGCCAGCAGCTTAGATCTAGCGGGGCACTATGGCTACACCTTC.

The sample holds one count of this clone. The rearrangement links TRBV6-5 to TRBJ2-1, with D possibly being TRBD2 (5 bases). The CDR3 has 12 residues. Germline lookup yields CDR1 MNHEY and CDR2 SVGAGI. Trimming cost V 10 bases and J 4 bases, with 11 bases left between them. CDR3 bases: TGTGCCACCCAGAAGCGGTACAATGAGCAGTTCTTC. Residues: CATQKRYNEQFF.

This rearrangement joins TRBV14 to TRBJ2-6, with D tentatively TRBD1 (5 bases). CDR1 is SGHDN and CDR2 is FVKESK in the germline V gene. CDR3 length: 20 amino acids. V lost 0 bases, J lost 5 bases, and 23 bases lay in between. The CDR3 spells CASSQDVRRTTPPWANVLTF. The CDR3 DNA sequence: TGTGCCAGCAGCCAAGACGTACGACGGACAACACCCCCCTGGGCCAACGTCCTGACTTTC.

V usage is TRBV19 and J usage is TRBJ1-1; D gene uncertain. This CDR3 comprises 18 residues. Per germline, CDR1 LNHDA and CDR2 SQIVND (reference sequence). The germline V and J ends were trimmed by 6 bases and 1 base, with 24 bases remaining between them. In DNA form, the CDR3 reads TGTGCCAGTAGGGAATCCAGGCTGCGGCGGGTGGGGAACACTGAAGCTTTCTTT. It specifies CASRESRLRRVGNTEAFF. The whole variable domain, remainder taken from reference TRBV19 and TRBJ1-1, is DGGITQSPKYLFRKEGQNVTLSCEQNLNHDAMYWYRQDPGQGLRLIYYSQIVNDFQKGDIAEGYSVSREKKESFPLTVTSAQKNPTAFYLCASRESRLRRVGNTEAFFGQGTRLTVV.

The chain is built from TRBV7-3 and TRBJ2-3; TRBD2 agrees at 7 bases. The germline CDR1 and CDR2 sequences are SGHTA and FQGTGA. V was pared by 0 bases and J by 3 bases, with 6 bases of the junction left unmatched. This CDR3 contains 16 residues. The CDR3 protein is CASSLTPGRNTDTQYF. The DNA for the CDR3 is TGTGCCAGCAGCTTAACTCCCGGGAGGAATACAGATACGCAGTATTTT.

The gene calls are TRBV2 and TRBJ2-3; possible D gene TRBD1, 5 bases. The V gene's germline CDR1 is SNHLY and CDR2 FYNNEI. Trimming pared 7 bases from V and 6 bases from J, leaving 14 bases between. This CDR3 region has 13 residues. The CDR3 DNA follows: TGTGCCAGCAAAGACAGCCCCGGGGATACGCAGTATTTT. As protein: CASKDSPGDTQYF.

Written as DNA, the CDR3 is TGTGCCAGCAGTCGGACAGGGGCTTTTGAGCAGTTCTTC. Its translation is CASSRTGAFEQFF. J is TRBJ2-1 and V is TRBV6-4; 9 bases match TRBD1. Germline V gene lookup returns CDR1 MRHNA and CDR2 SNTAGT. The length of the CDR3 is 13 residues. The V and J ends lost 5 bases and 9 bases, in that order; junction bases with no gene match: 5.

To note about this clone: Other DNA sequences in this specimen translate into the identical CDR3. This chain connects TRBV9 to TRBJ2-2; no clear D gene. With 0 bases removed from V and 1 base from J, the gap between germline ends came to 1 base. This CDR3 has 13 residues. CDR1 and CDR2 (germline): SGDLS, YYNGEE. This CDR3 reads CASSVGNTGELFF. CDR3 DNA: TGTGCCAGCAGCGTAGGGAACACCGGGGAGCTGTTTTTT.

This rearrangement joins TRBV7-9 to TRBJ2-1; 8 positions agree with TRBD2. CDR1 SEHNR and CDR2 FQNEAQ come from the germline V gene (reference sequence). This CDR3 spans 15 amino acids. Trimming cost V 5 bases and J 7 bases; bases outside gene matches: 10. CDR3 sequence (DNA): TGTGCCAGCAGCCTAGGGGGGACTAGAGCGAATGAGCAGTTCTTC. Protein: CASSLGGTRANEQFF.

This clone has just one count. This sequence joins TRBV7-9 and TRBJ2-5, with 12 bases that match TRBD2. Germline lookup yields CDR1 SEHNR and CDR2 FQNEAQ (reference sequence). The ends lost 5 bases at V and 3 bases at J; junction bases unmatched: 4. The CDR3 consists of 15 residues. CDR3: CASSPGLAGKETQYF. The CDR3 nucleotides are TGTGCCAGCAGCCCCGGACTAGCGGGAAAAGAGACCCAGTACTTC.

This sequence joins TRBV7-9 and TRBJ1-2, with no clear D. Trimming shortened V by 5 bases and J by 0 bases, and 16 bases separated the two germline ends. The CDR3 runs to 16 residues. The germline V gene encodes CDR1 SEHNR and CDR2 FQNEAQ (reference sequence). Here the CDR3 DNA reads TGTGCCAGCAGCCCCGGTAGCCCCTTAGCTAACTATGGCTACACCTTC. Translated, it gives CASSPGSPLANYGYTF.

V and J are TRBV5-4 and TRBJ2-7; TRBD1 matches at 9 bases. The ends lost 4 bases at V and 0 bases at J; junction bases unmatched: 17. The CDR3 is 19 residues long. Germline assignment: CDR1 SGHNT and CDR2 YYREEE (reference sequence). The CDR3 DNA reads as TGTGCCAGCAGCATAAGAAAGGGACAGGGCCTTGTCCCCTCCTACGAGCAGTACTTC. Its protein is CASSIRKGQGLVPSYEQYF.